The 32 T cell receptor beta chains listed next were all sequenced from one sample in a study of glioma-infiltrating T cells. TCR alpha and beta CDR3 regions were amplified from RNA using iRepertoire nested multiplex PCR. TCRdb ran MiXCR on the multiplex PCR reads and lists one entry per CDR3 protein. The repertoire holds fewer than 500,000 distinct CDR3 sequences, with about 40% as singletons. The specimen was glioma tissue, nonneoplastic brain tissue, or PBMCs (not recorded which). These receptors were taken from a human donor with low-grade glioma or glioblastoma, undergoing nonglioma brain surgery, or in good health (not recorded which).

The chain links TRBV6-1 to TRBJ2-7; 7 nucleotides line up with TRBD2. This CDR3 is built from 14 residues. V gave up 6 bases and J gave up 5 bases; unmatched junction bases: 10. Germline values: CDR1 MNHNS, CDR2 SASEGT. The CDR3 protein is CASRTKTSLNEQYF. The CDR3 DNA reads TGTGCCAGCAGGACCAAGACTAGCCTGAACGAGCAGTACTTC.

The CDR3 here is CASGPTSGSYNEQFF. The CDR3 DNA follows: TGTGCCAGCGGCCCTACTAGCGGCTCCTACAATGAGCAGTTCTTC. The chain couples TRBV7-2 to TRBJ2-1, with TRBD2 matching 8 bases. From germline, CDR1 is SGHTA and CDR2 FQGNSA. CDR3 length: 15 residues. V was pared by 8 bases and J by 0 bases, with 6 bases of the junction left unmatched.

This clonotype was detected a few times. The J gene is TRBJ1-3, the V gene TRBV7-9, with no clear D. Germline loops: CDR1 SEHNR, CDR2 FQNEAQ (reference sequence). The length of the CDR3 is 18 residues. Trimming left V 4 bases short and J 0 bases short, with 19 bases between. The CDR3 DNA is TGTGCCAGCAGCTCCCCTTGGGTCGGTACGAGCTCTGGAAACACCATATATTTT. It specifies CASSSPWVGTSSGNTIYF.

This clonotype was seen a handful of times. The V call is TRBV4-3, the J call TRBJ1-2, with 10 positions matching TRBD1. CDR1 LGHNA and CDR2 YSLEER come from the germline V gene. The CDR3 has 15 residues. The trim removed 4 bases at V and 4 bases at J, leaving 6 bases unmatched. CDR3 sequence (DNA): TGCGCCAGCAGCCGTGGACAGGGGGATCCCTATGGCTACACCTTC. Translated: CASSRGQGDPYGYTF.

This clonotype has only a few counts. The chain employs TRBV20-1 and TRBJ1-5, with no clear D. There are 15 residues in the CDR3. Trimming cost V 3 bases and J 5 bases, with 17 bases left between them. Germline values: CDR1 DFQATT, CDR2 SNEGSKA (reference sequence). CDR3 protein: CSASLRGLLDQPQHF. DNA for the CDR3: TGCAGTGCTAGTTTGCGAGGACTGTTAGATCAGCCCCAGCATTTT.

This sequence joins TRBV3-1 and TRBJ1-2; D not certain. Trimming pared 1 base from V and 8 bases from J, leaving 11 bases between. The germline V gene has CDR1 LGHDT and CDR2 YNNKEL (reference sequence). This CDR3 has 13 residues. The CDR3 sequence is CASSQGPLWGYTF. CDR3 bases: TGTGCCAGCAGCCAAGGGCCCCTTTGGGGCTACACCTTC.

The CDR3 reads CASSTGTSWNNEQFF. The CDR3 DNA is TGTGCCAGCAGCACCGGGACTAGCTGGAATAATGAGCAGTTCTTC. The chain recombines TRBV27 with TRBJ2-1, with TRBD2 identical over 9 bases. Germline V gene data show CDR1 as MNHEY and CDR2 as SMNVEV (reference sequence). The V and J ends lost 6 bases and 7 bases, in that order; junction bases with no gene match: 10. The length of the CDR3 is 15 residues.

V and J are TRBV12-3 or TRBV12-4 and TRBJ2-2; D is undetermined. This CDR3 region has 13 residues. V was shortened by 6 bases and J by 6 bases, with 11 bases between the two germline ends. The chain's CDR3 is CASRRVSAGELFF. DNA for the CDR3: TGTGCCAGCAGGCGCGTCTCGGCCGGGGAGCTGTTTTTT.

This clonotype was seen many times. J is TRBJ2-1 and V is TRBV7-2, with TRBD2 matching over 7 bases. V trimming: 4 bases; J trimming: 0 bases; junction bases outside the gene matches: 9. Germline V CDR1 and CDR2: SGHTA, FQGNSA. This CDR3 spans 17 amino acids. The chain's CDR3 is CASSSRAGSSSYNEQFF. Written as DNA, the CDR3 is TGTGCCAGCAGCTCCCGAGCGGGGTCGAGCTCCTACAATGAGCAGTTCTTC.

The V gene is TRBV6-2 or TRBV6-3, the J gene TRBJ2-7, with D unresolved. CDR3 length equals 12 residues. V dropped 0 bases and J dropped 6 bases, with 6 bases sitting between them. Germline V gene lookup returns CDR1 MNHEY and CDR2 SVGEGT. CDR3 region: CASSYSGSEQYF. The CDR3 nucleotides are TGTGCCAGCAGTTACTCGGGTAGCGAGCAGTACTTC.

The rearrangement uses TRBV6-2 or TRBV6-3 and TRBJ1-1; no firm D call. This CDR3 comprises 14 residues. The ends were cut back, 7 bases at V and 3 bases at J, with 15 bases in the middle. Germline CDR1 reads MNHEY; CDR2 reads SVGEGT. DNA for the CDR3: TGTGCCAGCACCCCCGGTGAGTTCCACACTGAAGCTTTCTTT. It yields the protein CASTPGEFHTEAFF.

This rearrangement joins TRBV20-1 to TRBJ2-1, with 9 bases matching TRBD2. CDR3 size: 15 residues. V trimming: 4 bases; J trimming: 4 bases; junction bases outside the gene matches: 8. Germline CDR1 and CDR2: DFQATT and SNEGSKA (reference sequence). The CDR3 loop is CSANSGGSVYNEQFF. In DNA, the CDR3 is TGCAGTGCTAATAGCGGGGGAAGTGTGTACAATGAGCAGTTCTTC.

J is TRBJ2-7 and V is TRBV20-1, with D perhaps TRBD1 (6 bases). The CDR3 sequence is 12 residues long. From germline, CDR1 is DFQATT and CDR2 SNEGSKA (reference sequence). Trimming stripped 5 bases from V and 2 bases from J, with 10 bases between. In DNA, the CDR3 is TGCAGTGCTGGGGACATGGCCTACGAGCAGTACTTC. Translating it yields CSAGDMAYEQYF.

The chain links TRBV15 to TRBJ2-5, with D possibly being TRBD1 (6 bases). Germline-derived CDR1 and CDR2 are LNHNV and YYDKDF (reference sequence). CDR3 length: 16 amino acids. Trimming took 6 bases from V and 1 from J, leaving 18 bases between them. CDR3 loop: CATRAPLGQSQETQYF. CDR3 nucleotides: TGTGCCACCAGGGCGCCCTTAGGACAGTCCCAAGAGACCCAGTACTTC.

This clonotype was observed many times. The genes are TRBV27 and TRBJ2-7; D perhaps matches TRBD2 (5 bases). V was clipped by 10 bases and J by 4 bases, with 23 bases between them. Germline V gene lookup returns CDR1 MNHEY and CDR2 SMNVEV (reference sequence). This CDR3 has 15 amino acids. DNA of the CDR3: TGTGCCAACAACTTCCGTCGTGGGGAGCGGTACGAGCAGTACTTC. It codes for CANNFRRGERYEQYF.

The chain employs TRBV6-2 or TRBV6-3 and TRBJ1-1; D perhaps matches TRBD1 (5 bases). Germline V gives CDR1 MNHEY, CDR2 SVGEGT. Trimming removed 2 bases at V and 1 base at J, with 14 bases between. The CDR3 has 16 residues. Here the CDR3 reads CASSYTHGGWNTEAFF. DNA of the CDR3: TGTGCCAGCAGTTACACCCACGGGGGTTGGAACACTGAAGCTTTCTTT.

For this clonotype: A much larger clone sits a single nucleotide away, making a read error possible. The CDR3 DNA is TGTGCCAGCAGTTTGACCCTTAATCAGCCCCAGCATTTT. Encoded protein: CASSLTLNQPQHF. This rearrangement joins TRBV28 to TRBJ1-5; no definite D call. Trimming pared 3 bases from V and 4 bases from J, leaving 7 bases between. The CDR3 runs to 13 residues. Germline assignment: CDR1 MDHEN and CDR2 SYDVKM.

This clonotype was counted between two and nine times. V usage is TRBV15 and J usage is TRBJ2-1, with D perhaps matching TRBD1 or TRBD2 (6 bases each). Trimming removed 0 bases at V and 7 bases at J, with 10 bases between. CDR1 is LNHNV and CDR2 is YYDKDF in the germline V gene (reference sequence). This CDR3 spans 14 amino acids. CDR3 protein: CATSRDRGGNEQFF. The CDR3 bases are TGTGCCACCAGCAGAGACAGGGGAGGTAATGAGCAGTTCTTC.

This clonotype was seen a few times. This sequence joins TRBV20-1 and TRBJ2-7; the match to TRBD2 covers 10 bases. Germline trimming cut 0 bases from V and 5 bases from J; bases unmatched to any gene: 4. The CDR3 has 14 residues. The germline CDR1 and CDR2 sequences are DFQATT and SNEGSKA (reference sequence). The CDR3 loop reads CSARDPLAGDEQYF. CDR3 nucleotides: TGCAGTGCTAGAGATCCCCTAGCGGGAGACGAGCAGTACTTC.

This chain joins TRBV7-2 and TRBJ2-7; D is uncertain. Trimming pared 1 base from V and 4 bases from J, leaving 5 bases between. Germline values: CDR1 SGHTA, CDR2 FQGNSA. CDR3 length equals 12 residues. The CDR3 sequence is CASSLDLYEQYF. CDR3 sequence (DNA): TGTGCCAGCAGCTTAGACCTTTACGAGCAGTACTTC.

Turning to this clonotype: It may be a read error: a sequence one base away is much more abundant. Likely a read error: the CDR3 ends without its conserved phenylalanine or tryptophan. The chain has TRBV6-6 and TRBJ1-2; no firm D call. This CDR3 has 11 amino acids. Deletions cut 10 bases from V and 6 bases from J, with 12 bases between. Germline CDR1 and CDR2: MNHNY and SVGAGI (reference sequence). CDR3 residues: CATLGRDGYTL. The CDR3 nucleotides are TGTGCCACCTTGGGCCGGGATGGCTACACCCTC.

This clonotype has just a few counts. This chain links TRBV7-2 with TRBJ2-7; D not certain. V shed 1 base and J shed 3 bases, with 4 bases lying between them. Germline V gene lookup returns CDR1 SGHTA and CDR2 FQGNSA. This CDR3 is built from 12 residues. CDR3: CASSLVFYEQYF. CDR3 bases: TGTGCCAGCAGCTTAGTTTTCTACGAGCAGTACTTC.

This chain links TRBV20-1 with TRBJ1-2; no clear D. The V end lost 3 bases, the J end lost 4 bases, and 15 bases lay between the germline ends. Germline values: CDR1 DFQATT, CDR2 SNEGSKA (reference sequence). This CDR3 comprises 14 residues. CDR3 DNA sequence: TGCAGTGCTAGTACCAGACAAGCTCTCTATGGCTACACCTTC. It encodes CSASTRQALYGYTF.

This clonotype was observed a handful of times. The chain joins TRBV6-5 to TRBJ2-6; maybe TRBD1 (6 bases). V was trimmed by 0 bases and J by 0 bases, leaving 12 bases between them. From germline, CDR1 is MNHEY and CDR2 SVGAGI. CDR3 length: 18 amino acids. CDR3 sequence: CASSYSAGVISGANVLTF. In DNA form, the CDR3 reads TGTGCCAGCAGTTACTCGGCAGGGGTTATCTCTGGGGCCAACGTCCTGACTTTC.

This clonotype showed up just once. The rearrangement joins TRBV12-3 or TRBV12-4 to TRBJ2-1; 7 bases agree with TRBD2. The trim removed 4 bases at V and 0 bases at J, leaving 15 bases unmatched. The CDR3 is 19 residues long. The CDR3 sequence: CASSSRTRTKKSSYNEQFF. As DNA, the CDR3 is TGTGCCAGCAGTTCAAGGACTAGAACCAAAAAGAGCTCCTACAATGAGCAGTTCTTC.

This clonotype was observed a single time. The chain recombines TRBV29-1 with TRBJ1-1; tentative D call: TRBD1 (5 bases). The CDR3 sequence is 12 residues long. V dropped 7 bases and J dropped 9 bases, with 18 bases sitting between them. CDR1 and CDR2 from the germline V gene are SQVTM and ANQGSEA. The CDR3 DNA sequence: TGCAGCGCCAGGGTAGGAGTTTCTAAAGCTTTCTTT. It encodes CSARVGVSKAFF.

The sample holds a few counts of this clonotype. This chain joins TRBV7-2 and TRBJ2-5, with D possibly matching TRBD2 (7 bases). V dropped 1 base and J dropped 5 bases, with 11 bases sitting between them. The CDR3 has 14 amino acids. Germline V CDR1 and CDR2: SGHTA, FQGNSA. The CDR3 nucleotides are TGTGCCAGCAGCTTAGGGGGGGGGGCGGAGACCCAGTACTTC. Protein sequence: CASSLGGGAETQYF. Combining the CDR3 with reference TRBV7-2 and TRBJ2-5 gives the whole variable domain GAGVSQSPSNKVTEKGKDVELRCDPISGHTALYWYRQSLGQGLEFLIYFQGNSAPDKSGLPSDRFSAERTGGSVSTLTIQRTQQEDSAVYLCASSLGGGAETQYFGPGTRLLVL.

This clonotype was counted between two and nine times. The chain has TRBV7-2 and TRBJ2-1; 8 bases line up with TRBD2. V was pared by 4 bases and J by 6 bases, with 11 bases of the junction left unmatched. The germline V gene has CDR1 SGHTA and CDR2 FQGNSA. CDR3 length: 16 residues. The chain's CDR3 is CASSSIRAGAGNEQFF. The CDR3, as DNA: TGTGCCAGCAGCTCGATTCGAGCGGGAGCGGGCAATGAGCAGTTCTTC. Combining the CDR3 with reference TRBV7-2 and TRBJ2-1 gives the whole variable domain GAGVSQSPSNKVTEKGKDVELRCDPISGHTALYWYRQSLGQGLEFLIYFQGNSAPDKSGLPSDRFSAERTGGSVSTLTIQRTQQEDSAVYLCASSSIRAGAGNEQFFGPGTRLTVL.

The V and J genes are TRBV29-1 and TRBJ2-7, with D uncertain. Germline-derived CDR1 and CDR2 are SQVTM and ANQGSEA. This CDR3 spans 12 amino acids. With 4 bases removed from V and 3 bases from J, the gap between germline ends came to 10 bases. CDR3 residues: CSVGPSNYEQYF. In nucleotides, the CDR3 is TGCAGCGTTGGGCCTTCGAACTACGAGCAGTACTTC.

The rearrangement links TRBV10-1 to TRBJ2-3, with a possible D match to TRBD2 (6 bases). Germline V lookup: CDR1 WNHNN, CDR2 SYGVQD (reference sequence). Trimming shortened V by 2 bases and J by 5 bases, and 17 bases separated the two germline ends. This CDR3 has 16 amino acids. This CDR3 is CASSEPTLADRDTQYF. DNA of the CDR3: TGCGCCAGCAGTGAGCCGACTTTAGCGGATAGAGATACGCAGTATTTT.

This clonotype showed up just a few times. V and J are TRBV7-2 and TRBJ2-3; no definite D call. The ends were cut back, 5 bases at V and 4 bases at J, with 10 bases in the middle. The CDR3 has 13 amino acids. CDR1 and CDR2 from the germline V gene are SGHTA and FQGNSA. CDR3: CASSVRVPDTQYF. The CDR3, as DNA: TGTGCCAGCAGCGTACGAGTTCCAGATACGCAGTATTTT.

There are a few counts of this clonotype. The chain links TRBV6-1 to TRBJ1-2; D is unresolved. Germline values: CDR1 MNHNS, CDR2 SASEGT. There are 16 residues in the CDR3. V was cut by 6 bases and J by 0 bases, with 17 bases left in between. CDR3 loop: CASSPTPGYTNYGYTF. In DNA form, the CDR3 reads TGTGCCAGCAGCCCAACCCCAGGATATACTAACTATGGCTACACCTTC.